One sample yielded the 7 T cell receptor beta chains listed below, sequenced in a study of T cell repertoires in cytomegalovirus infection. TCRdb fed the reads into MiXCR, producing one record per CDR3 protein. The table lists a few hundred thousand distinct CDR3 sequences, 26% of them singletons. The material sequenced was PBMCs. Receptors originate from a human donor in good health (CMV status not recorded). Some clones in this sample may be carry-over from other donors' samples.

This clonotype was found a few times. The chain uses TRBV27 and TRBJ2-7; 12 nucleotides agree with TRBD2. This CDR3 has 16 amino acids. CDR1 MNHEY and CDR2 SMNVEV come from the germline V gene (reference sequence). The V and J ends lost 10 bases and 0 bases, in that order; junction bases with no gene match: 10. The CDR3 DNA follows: TGTGCCACGTCAAATCCGACTAGCGGGAGCTCCTACGAGCAGTACTTC. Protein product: CATSNPTSGSSYEQYF.

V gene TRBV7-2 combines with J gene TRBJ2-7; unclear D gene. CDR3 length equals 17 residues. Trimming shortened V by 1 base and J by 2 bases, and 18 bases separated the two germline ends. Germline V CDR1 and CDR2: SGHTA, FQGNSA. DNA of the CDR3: TGTGCCAGCAGCTTAGAGGGTTCGTGGGCATGGACCTACGAGCAGTACTTC. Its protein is CASSLEGSWAWTYEQYF.

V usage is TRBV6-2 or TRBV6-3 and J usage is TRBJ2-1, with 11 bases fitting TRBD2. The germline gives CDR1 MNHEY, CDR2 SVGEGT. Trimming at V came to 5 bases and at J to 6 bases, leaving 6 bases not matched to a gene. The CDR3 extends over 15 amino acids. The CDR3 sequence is CASSRLAGNSNEQFF. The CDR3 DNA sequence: TGTGCCAGCAGTAGACTAGCGGGAAATAGCAATGAGCAGTTCTTC.

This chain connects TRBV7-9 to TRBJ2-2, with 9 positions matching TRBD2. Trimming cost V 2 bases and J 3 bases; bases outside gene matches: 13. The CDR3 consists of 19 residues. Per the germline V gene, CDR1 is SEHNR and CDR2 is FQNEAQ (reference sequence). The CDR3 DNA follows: TGTGCCAGCAGCTTACCCGGGCCGCGACTAGCGGCTGACACCGGGGAGCTGTTTTTT. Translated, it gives CASSLPGPRLAADTGELFF. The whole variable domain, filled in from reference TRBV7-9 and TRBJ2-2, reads DTGVSQNPRHKITKRGQNVTFRCDPISEHNRLYWYRQTLGQGPEFLTYFQNEAQLEKSRLLSDRFSAERPKGSFSTLEIQRTEQGDSAMYLCASSLPGPRLAADTGELFFGEGSRLTVL.

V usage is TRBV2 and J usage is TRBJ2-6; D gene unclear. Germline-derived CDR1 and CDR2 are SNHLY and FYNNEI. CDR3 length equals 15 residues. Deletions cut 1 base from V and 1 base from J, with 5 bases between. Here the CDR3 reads CASSEVSSGANVLTF. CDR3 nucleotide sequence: TGTGCCAGCAGTGAAGTTTCTTCTGGGGCCAACGTCCTGACTTTC.

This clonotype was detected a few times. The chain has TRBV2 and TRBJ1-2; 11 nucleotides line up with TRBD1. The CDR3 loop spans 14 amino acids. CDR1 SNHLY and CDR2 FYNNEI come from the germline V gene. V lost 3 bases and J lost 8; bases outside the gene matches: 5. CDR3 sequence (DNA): TGTGCCAGCAGTGAGGGACAGGGGGTTCGGGGCTACACCTTC. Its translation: CASSEGQGVRGYTF. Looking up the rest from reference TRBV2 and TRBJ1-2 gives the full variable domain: EPEVTQTPSHQVTQMGQEVILRCVPISNHLYFYWYRQILGQKVEFLVSFYNNEISEKSEIFDDQFSVERPDGSNFTLKIRSTKLEDSAMYFCASSEGQGVRGYTFGSGTRLTVV.

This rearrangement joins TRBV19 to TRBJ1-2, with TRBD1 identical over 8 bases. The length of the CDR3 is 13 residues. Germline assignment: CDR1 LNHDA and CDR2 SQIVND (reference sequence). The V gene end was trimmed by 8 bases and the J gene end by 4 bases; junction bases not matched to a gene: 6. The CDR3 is CASSDRGFYGYTF. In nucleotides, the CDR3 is TGTGCCAGTTCAGACAGGGGATTCTATGGCTACACCTTC.